This T cell receptor (beta chain) originates from a study of blood T cell repertoires in COVID-19 (dated by TCRdb to 2018 to 2021). Background for the entire study: Samples from collaborators originated in the United States, Italy and Spain and spanned both the acute and convalescent phases of COVID-19. Where HLA class I and class II types were available, the types were taken from metadata supplied by the sample provider, not from assay-based typing. Deeply sampled blood TCRbeta repertoires from subjects exposed to, actively infected with, or recovered from COVID-19 were included in the dataset. The sample metadata nearly always contained a de-identified subject ID, COVID-19 status, age in years and sex. The prospective study material was composed of cDNA or gDNA derived from T cells, B-cell-depleted T cells, or PBMCs. Samples came from the ongoing ImmuneRACE study (first 160 participants) plus 1,254 subjects from 6 global collaborators. The repertoires were released in a freely available public database intended as a resource for research on the immune response to SARS-CoV-2. What the research found in general, with its limitations: How much clinical and demographic metadata was included differed by source and by participant, and the metadata was provided uncurated.

Remarks on this clone: Its target antigen remains unknown. It has no much larger one-base neighbor in the sample; base qualities were not kept.

CDR1 and CDR2, per the germline V gene (reference sequence), are LNHDA and SQIVND. The CDR3 goes from the cysteine to the phenylalanine over 17 residues. Only the CDR3 portion is preserved as DNA: 51 bases, with reading frame beginning at the first base. V drops 3 bases and J drops 0 bases, leaving 16 bases in between. Collaborating institutions collected whole blood in K2EDTA tubes following their own protocols. For TCRbeta analysis, collaborator samples were shipped as frozen whole blood, as isolated PBMCs, or as DNA extracted from either sample type. TCRbeta CDR3 regions were amplified from genomic DNA using the immunoSEQ Assay, a bias-controlled multiplex PCR. The authors' pipeline ran thus. The number of nucleated cells in each sample was estimated from the amplification of reference gene primers within the assay. To quantify the absolute abundance of each unique TCRbeta CDR3 rearrangement, sequence reads were collapsed and filtered. For each sample, productive Simpson clonality was calculated by taking the square root of Simpson's diversity index across productive rearrangements. Here the immuneACCESS table is served through TCRdb, limited to in-frame sequences with V and J called. Missing clones are a known gap in these copies; in checked studies unresolved V genes cover under half, and the rest lacks a known reason. The DNA gave D and trimming, while V, J and clone size come from that table. Here the sample has 150,000 to 200,000 clones; 80% to 85% occur a single time. Jointly, the top ten make up around 6.5% of the sample.

Material: peripheral blood. The source of this sequence is a woman aged 40 to 50 with acute or convalescent COVID-19. The rearrangement combines TRBV19 with TRBJ2-3; the D gene is possibly TRBD1, with 5 bases matching. The CDR3 region: CASSIRRKGQSTDTQYF. Here is the DNA: TGTGCCAGTAGTATTCGGAGAAAGGGGCAAAGCACAGATACGCAGTATTTT.